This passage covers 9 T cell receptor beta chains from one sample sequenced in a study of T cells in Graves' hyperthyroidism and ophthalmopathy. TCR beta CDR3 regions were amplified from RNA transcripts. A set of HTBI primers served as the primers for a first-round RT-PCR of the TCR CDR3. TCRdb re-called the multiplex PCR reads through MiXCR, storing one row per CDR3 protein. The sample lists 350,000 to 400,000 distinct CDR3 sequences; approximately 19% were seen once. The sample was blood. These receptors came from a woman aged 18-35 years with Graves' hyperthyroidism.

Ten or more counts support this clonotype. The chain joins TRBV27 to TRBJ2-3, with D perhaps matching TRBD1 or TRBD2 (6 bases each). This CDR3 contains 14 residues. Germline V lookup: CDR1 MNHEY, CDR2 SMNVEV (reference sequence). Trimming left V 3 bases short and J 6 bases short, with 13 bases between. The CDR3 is CASSFEGGRDTQYF. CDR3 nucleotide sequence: TGTGCCAGCAGTTTTGAAGGGGGGAGGGATACGCAGTATTTT.

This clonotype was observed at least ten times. CDR3: CASSYSTGESYEQYF. CDR3 nucleotide sequence: TGTGCCAGCAGTTACTCGACAGGGGAATCCTACGAGCAGTACTTC. The V and J genes are TRBV6-5 and TRBJ2-7; 8 nucleotides align to TRBD1. Germline V gene lookup returns CDR1 MNHEY and CDR2 SVGAGI. The CDR3 covers 15 residues. Trimming took 0 bases from V and 1 from J; bases not matched to a gene: 2.

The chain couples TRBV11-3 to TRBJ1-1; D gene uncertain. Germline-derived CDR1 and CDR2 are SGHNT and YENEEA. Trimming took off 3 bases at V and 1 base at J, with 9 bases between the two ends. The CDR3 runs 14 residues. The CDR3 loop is CASSLDSGNTEAFF. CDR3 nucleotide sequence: TGTGCCAGCAGCTTGGATAGTGGGAACACTGAAGCTTTCTTT.

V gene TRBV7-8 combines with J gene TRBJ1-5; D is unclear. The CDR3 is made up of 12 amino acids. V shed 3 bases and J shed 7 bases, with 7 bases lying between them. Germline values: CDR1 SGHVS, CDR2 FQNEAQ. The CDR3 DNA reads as TGTGCCAGCAGCTTCCAGAGACAGCCCCAGCATTTT. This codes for CASSFQRQPQHF.

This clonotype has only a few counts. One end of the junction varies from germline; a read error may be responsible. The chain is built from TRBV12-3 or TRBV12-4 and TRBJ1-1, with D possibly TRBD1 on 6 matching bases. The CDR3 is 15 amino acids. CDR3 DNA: TGTGCCAGCAGTGGGGGGGGTTGGAGGGACACTGAAGCTTGCTTT. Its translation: CASSGGGWRDTEACF.

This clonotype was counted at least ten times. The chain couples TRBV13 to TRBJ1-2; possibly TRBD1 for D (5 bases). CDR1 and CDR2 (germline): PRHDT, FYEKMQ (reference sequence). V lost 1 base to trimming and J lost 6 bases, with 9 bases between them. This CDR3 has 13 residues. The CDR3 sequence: CASSLAGDDGYTF. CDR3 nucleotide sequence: TGTGCCAGCAGCTTAGCGGGGGATGATGGCTACACCTTC.

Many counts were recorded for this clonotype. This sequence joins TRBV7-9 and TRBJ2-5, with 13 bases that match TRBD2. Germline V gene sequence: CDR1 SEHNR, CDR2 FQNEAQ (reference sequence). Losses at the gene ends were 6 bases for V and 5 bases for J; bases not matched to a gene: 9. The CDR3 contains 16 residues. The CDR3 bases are TGTGCCAGCAGGACTGGACTAGCGGGGGCAAGGGAGACCCAGTACTTC. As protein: CASRTGLAGARETQYF.

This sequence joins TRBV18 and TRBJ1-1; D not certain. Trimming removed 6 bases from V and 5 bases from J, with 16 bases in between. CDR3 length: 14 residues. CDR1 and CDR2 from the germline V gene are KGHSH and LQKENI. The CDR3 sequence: CASSPDYYRTEAFF. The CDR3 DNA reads TGTGCCAGCTCTCCGGACTACTACCGTACTGAAGCTTTCTTT.

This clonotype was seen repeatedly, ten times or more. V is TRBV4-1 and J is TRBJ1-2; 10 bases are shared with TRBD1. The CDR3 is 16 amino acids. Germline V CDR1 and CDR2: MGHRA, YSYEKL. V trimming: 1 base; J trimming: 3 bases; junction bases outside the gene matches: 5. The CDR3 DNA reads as TGCGCCAGCAGCCAAGCGACAGGGGGCAAGGACTATGGCTACACCTTC. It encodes CASSQATGGKDYGYTF.